This T cell receptor beta chain was profiled in a study of blood T cells in healthy people across ages. Regarding the study as a whole: Measured against age, TCR beta diversity per million T cells decreased in a roughly linear manner. Long-lived donors exceeded aged donors in naive CD4+ cells and diversity.

Alongside a J-beta primer mix, a sample-barcoded 5' primer served in a second PCR lasting about 7 to 12 cycles. MiXCR, applied by TCRdb to the 5' RACE reads, yields one record per CDR3 protein. The sample has 1,300,000 or so distinct CDR3 sequences; around 59% are singletons. Turning to this clonotype: The antigen is unknown.

There were at least 5.5 micrograms of total RNA extracted from every sample. The CDR3 has 13 residues. Germline V gene sequence: CDR1 SGHTA, CDR2 FQGNSA. With 5 bases removed from V and 6 bases from J, the gap between germline ends came to 14 bases. What was sequenced was blood. The sequence was collected from a man aged 18 to 29 in good health. The rearrangement joins TRBV7-2 to TRBJ2-7, with unresolved D. Here the CDR3 reads CASSPTSHCEQYF. Written as DNA, the CDR3 is TGTGCCAGCAGCCCGACCTCCCACTGCGAGCAGTACTTC.